The 24 T cell receptor beta chains presented below share a single source sample, sequenced in a study of shared clonotypes between healthy human individuals (dated by TCRdb to 2018 to 2020). CD8 naive samples were obtained by positive selection for CCR7 among CD45RO-negative cells, yielding a CD45RA+CCR7+ population from which TemRA cells were excluded. Library prep was done by the immunoSEQ multiplex PCR assay. TCRdb obtained this table from immuneACCESS and retained in-frame rearrangements with V and J assigned. These tables miss some clones; where compared with another copy, unresolved V genes account for less than half of the shortfall, and the remainder is unexplained. In this sample the table shows hundreds of thousands of clones, about 91% of which occur a single time. About 24% of the sample comes from the top ten. Sequenced sample: naive CD8+ T cells sorted from blood. The cell subset or site label, read with the paper, signifies: CD45RA+CCR7+. Receptors were obtained from a man aged 25-45 years in good health.

This clone was detected only once. This chain uses TRBV10-3 with TRBJ1-1, with D perhaps TRBD1 (6 bases). This CDR3 has 15 amino acids. Germline V gene sequence: CDR1 ENHRY, CDR2 SYGVKD. Between the trimmed V and J ends, which lost 8 bases and 3 bases, there was a span of 19 bases. This CDR3 reads CAIGGRGGKDTEAFF. CDR3 bases: TGTGCCATCGGGGGCAGGGGCGGAAAGGACACTGAAGCTTTCTTT.

A note on this clone: The same CDR3 also results from other DNA sequences found in this sample. CDR3 DNA: TGTGCCAGCAGCGCGAGTTACAATGAGCAGTTCTTC. As protein: CASSASYNEQFF. The chain combines TRBV9 with TRBJ2-1; no reliable D call. V dropped 3 bases and J dropped 4 bases, with 5 bases sitting between them. Germline lookup yields CDR1 SGDLS and CDR2 YYNGEE. The CDR3 length is 12 residues.

V gene TRBV10-3 combines with J gene TRBJ2-3, with 7 bases identical to TRBD1. Germline V CDR1 and CDR2: ENHRY, SYGVKD. This CDR3 contains 15 residues. V gave up 6 bases and J gave up 4 bases; unmatched junction bases: 10. CDR3 bases: TGTGCCATCAGCACGGGACAGAGCGGTTCAGATACGCAGTATTTT. Translating gives CAISTGQSGSDTQYF.

The chain carries TRBV7-8 and TRBJ2-3; 7 bases align to TRBD2. Germline values: CDR1 SGHVS, CDR2 FQNEAQ. J lost 4 bases, V lost 3 bases, and 7 bases had no gene match. There are 15 residues in the CDR3. The CDR3 loop reads CASSLASGASDTQYF. CDR3 DNA sequence: TGTGCCAGCAGCTTGGCTAGCGGTGCGTCAGATACGCAGTATTTT.

The genes are TRBV5-4 and TRBJ2-7; the D is unclear. The CDR3 loop spans 14 amino acids. Deletions cut 4 bases from V and 4 bases from J, with 15 bases between. Germline loops: CDR1 SGHNT, CDR2 YYREEE (reference sequence). The CDR3 loop is CASSPDELPYEQYF. The CDR3 DNA reads as TGTGCCAGCAGCCCGGACGAATTACCTTACGAGCAGTACTTC.

There are a few counts of this clone. The rearrangement links TRBV27 to TRBJ2-1; D possibly corresponds to TRBD2 (6 bases). Germline CDR1 is MNHEY and CDR2 is SMNVEV (reference sequence). V was clipped by 6 bases and J by 0 bases, with 15 bases between them. The CDR3 has 16 residues. In nucleotides, the CDR3 is TGTGCCAGCAGAACCCAGCGGGCTAGCTCCTACAATGAGCAGTTCTTC. Its protein product is CASRTQRASSYNEQFF.

The V call is TRBV4-1, the J call TRBJ2-5, with a weak D call TRBD2 (6 bases). V lost 0 bases, J lost 5 bases, and 19 bases lay in between. The CDR3 covers 17 residues. Germline CDR1 is MGHRA and CDR2 is YSYEKL. The CDR3 loop reads CASSQDPPEGTSETQYF. The CDR3 DNA reads as TGCGCCAGCAGCCAAGACCCCCCGGAGGGGACGAGTGAGACCCAGTACTTC.

The chain couples TRBV4-1 to TRBJ2-1; TRBD2 matches at 8 bases. CDR1 and CDR2 from the germline V gene are MGHRA and YSYEKL. V was clipped by 2 bases and J by 1 base; unmatched bases: 10. The CDR3 length is 18 residues. As DNA, the CDR3 is TGCGCCAGCAGCCAATACCCCTGGACTAGCCGATCCTACAATGAGCAGTTCTTC. This encodes CASSQYPWTSRSYNEQFF.

DNA of the CDR3: TGTGCCAGCAGTTCTGGACCCTGGACAGGGCCCGAGCAGTACTTC. It translates to CASSSGPWTGPEQYF. The chain links TRBV27 to TRBJ2-7, with 8 bases identical to TRBD1. CDR1 is MNHEY, CDR2 SMNVEV, per germline (reference sequence). The ends lost 4 bases at V and 6 bases at J; junction bases unmatched: 11. The CDR3 spans 15 residues.

On this clone: Other DNA sequences in this specimen translate into the identical CDR3. The rearrangement joins TRBV7-9 to TRBJ2-1; D possibly uses TRBD1 or TRBD2 (6 bases each). V was pared by 4 bases and J by 5 bases, with 9 bases between. This CDR3 contains 13 residues. Germline lookup yields CDR1 SEHNR and CDR2 FQNEAQ (reference sequence). CDR3 nucleotides: TGTGCCAGCAGCTCCGGGGGCCACAATGAGCAGTTCTTC. It encodes CASSSGGHNEQFF.

The rearrangement uses TRBV4-3 and TRBJ2-1; tentative D call: TRBD2 (6 bases). V was cut by 1 base and J by 6 bases, with 13 bases left in between. Germline values: CDR1 LGHNA, CDR2 YSLEER. CDR3 length: 15 amino acids. The chain's CDR3 is CASSQVTSQANEQFF. The CDR3 DNA sequence: TGCGCCAGCAGCCAAGTTACTAGCCAGGCCAATGAGCAGTTCTTC.

V is TRBV2 and J is TRBJ2-7; 7 bases line up with TRBD1. The ends lost 7 bases at V and 3 bases at J; junction bases unmatched: 9. The V gene's germline CDR1 is SNHLY and CDR2 FYNNEI. The CDR3 consists of 14 residues. This CDR3 is CASKISGTVYEQYF. CDR3 bases: TGTGCCAGCAAGATCTCCGGGACAGTCTACGAGCAGTACTTC.

The V and J genes are TRBV7-9 and TRBJ2-7; the D gene is possibly TRBD1 (5 bases). Germline V lookup: CDR1 SEHNR, CDR2 FQNEAQ (reference sequence). Trimming cost V 5 bases and J 5 bases, with 19 bases left between them. CDR3 size: 15 residues. This CDR3 reads CASSPERAGSHEQYF. DNA for the CDR3: TGTGCCAGCAGCCCAGAAAGGGCAGGGTCCCACGAGCAGTACTTC.

The chain employs TRBV6-1 and TRBJ2-5, with D possibly TRBD2 on 5 matching bases. Germline V CDR1 and CDR2: MNHNS, SASEGT. V lost 7 bases and J 3 bases, leaving 12 bases between the germline ends. There are 13 residues in the CDR3. CDR3 amino acids: CASMRLTEETQYF. The CDR3 DNA sequence: TGTGCCAGCATGCGACTAACCGAAGAGACCCAGTACTTC.

The chain combines TRBV7-6 with TRBJ2-7; 12 positions agree with TRBD2. The CDR3 runs 17 residues. The germline V gene encodes CDR1 SGHVS and CDR2 FNYEAQ. V shed 5 bases and J 3 bases; nucleotides not matched to a gene: 11. The CDR3 region has the DNA TGTGCCAGCAGCCAGCGCGTAACTAGCGGGAGGTTCTACGAGCAGTACTTC. This sequence encodes CASSQRVTSGRFYEQYF.

The DNA for the CDR3 is TGTGCCAGCAGTTATAGGAGACTGGGAGACAATGAGCAGTTCTTC. Amino acid sequence: CASSYRRLGDNEQFF. The chain joins TRBV6-5 to TRBJ2-1; tentatively, D is TRBD2 (5 bases). The V and J ends lost 3 bases and 5 bases respectively, with 14 bases between them. Looked up from germline, CDR1 is MNHEY and CDR2 is SVGAGI. The CDR3 extends over 15 amino acids.

This chain links TRBV19 with TRBJ2-7; D not certain. CDR3 length: 15 amino acids. The V end was cut by 1 base, the J end by 3 bases, with 13 bases between. The germline gives CDR1 LNHDA, CDR2 SQIVND (reference sequence). The CDR3 region is CASSIGKGSNYEQYF. The CDR3 coding sequence is TGTGCCAGTAGTATAGGAAAGGGTAGTAACTACGAGCAGTACTTC.

The chain recombines TRBV6-4 with TRBJ2-3; 9 nucleotides match TRBD1. CDR3 size: 15 residues. Germline loops: CDR1 MRHNA, CDR2 SNTAGT. With V trimmed by 6 bases and J by 3 bases, 7 bases remained unmatched. CDR3 in DNA: TGTGCCAGCAGCCCCGGACAGGGGACTACAGATACGCAGTATTTT. It encodes CASSPGQGTTDTQYF.

J is TRBJ2-7 and V is TRBV27; TRBD1 aligns across 10 bases. The V gene's germline CDR1 is MNHEY and CDR2 SMNVEV (reference sequence). The CDR3 sequence is 13 residues long. With V trimmed by 6 bases and J by 7 bases, 6 bases remained unmatched. In nucleotides, the CDR3 is TGTGCCAGCAGAACGACAGGGGGCATGGAGCAGTACTTC. It encodes CASRTTGGMEQYF.

This clone was seen just once. V and J are TRBV19 and TRBJ1-3; D is ambiguous. Germline assignment: CDR1 LNHDA and CDR2 SQIVND (reference sequence). This CDR3 contains 15 residues. Deletions cut 3 bases from V and 4 bases from J, with 13 bases between. CDR3 sequence reads: CASSIWAAEGNTIYF. CDR3 DNA sequence: TGTGCCAGTAGTATTTGGGCCGCCGAGGGAAACACCATATATTTT. Complete variable domain (other parts from reference TRBV19 and TRBJ1-3): DGGITQSPKYLFRKEGQNVTLSCEQNLNHDAMYWYRQDPGQGLRLIYYSQIVNDFQKGDIAEGYSVSREKKESFPLTVTSAQKNPTAFYLCASSIWAAEGNTIYFGEGSWLTVV.

The gene calls are TRBV10-3 and TRBJ2-7, with D perhaps matching TRBD1 (6 bases). The germline V gene has CDR1 ENHRY and CDR2 SYGVKD. V gave up 3 bases and J gave up 0 bases, with 12 bases separating them. The CDR3 loop spans 15 amino acids. Written as DNA, the CDR3 is TGTGCCATCAGTGATGTTCAGGGGTCCTCCTACGAGCAGTACTTC. Protein: CAISDVQGSSYEQYF.

The chain carries TRBV2 and TRBJ2-3, with D tentatively TRBD2 (6 bases). Germline V CDR1 and CDR2: SNHLY, FYNNEI. The V end lost 6 bases, the J end lost 5 bases, and 18 bases lay between the germline ends. CDR3 size: 15 residues. The CDR3 DNA reads TGTGCCAGCAGATGGGCAGTAGACGGGGGAGATACGCAGTATTTT. It translates to CASRWAVDGGDTQYF.

The rearrangement links TRBV29-1 to TRBJ2-1; 7 bases match TRBD2. The germline gives CDR1 SQVTM, CDR2 ANQGSEA. The CDR3 is made up of 13 amino acids. Trimming took 4 bases from V and 3 from J; bases not matched to a gene: 3. As DNA, the CDR3 is TGCAGCGTTGGCGGGAGTATCTACAATGAGCAGTTCTTC. Its translation: CSVGGSIYNEQFF.

The V gene is TRBV28, the J gene TRBJ2-2; D is perhaps TRBD1 (6 bases). CDR1 and CDR2 from the germline V gene are MDHEN and SYDVKM. V lost 2 bases, J lost 7 bases, and 14 bases lay in between. The CDR3 covers 15 residues. The CDR3 DNA is TGTGCCAGCAGTTTACTACCGCCAGGGGACGGGGAGCTGTTTTTT. Its protein is CASSLLPPGDGELFF.